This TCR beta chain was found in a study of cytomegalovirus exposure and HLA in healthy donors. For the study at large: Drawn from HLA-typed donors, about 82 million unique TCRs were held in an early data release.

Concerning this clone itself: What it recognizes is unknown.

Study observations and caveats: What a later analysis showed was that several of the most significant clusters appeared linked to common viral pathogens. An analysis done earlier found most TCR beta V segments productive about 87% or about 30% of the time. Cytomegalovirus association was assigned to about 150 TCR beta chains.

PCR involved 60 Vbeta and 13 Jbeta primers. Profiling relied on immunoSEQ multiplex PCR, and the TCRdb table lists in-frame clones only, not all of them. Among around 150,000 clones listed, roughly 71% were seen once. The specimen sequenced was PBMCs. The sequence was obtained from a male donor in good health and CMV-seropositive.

This CDR3 reads CASSSSTGSSYEQYF. CDR3 in DNA: TGCGCCAGCAGCTCGTCGACGGGGAGCTCCTACGAGCAGTACTTC. The genes are TRBV5-1 and TRBJ2-7; D perhaps matches TRBD2 (5 bases). Germline CDR1 SGHRS, CDR2 YFSETQ. The CDR3 sequence is 15 residues long. V shed 3 bases and J shed 0 bases, with 13 bases lying between them.